This T cell receptor beta chain was identified during a study of cytomegalovirus exposure and HLA in healthy donors. PCR involved 60 Vbeta and 13 Jbeta primers. Clones were read by immunoSEQ multiplex PCR, and TCRdb kept only the in-frame ones, dropping some. Recorded for this sample: about 200,000 clones. Trimming removed 3 bases at V and 0 bases at J, with 21 bases between. The CDR3 sequence is 19 residues long. The germline CDR1 and CDR2 sequences are SGHRS and YFSETQ. Notes on the study in general: Earlier findings revealed that most TCR beta V segments proved productive either about 87% or about 30% of the time.

Comment on this clone: Its antigen is as yet unknown.

Sequenced sample: PBMCs. This sequence originates from a girl aged 2 to 9 in good health and CMV-seropositive. This chain uses TRBV5-1 with TRBJ2-2, with D possibly being TRBD2 (5 bases). The chain's CDR3 is CASSSIPGRGNANTGELFF. CDR3 in DNA: TGCGCCAGCAGCTCAATACCTGGCCGGGGAAACGCGAACACCGGGGAGCTGTTTTTT.